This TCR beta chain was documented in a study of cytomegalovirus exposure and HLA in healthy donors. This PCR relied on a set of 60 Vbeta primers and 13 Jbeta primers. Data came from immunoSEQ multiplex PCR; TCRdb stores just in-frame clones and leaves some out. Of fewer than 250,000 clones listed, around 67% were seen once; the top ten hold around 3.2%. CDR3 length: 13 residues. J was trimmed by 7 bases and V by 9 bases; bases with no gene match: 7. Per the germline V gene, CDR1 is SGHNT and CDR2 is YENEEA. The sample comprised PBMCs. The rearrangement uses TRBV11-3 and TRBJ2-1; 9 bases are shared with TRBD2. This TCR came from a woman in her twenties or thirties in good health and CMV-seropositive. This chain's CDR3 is CASGAGGRNEQFF. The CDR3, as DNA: TGTGCCAGTGGAGCGGGAGGACGTAATGAGCAGTTCTTC.